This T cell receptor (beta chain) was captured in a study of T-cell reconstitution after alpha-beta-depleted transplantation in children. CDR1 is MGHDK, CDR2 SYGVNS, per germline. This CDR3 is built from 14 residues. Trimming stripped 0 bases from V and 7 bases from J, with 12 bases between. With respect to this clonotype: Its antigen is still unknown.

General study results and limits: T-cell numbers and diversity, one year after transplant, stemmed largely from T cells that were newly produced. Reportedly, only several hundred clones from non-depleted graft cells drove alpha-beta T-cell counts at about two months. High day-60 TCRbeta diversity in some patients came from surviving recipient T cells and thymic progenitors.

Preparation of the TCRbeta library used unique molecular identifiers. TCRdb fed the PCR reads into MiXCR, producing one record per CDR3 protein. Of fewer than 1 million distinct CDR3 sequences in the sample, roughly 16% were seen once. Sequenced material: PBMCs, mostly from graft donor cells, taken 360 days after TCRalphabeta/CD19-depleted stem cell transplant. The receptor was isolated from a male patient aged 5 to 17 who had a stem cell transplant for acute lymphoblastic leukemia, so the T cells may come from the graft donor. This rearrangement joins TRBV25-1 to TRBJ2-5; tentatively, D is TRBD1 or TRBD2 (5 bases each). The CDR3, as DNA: TGTGCCAGCAGTGAATATGCAGGGAGCGGGACCCAGTACTTC. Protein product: CASSEYAGSGTQYF.